The rows below give T cell receptor beta chains drawn from one sample of a study of shared clonotypes between healthy human individuals. Data came from immunoSEQ multiplex PCR; TCRdb stores just in-frame clones and leaves some out. Of approximately 2,000,000 clones in the sample, roughly 92% were seen once. The sequenced sample was naive CD4+ T cells from PBMCs. The source is a man between 18 and 35 years old in good health. Some clones in this sample may be carry-over from other donors' samples. Each CDR3 is given with its conserved first and last residue. Not every row has a clone size; where given, it reads once, few, many or a size class.

V gene,clone size,CDR3 protein
TRBV6-6,once,CASSYSEGYQETQYF
TRBV29-1,-,CSVEDRDGYTF
TRBV10-3,-,CAISGGDRGDYGYTF
TRBV7-9,-,CASSENPIRGTYEQYF
TRBV6-1,-,CASRQGSNYGYTF
TRBV7-3,once,CASSLGGLAGTDEQFF
TRBV5-1,-,CASSLVWGSSNEKLFF
TRBV7-9,-,CASSFSGNPNSPLHF
TRBV5-4,-,CASSLVSGQSNYGYTF
TRBV29-1,-,CSVDRGQDGYTF
TRBV2,few,CASSEGWYTGELFF
TRBV5-1,-,CASTPRGALSGANVLTF
TRBV18,-,CASSPTSGSLYEQYF
TRBV11-3,-,CASSLNREDEQFF
TRBV28,once,CASSAGQGYDEQYF
TRBV6-6,-,CASSYRMWASTDTQYF
TRBV9,-,CASSPRPGQGTNEKLFF
TRBV2,-,CASSPRGGVTGELFF
TRBV28,few,CASSPKFGAFF
TRBV4-1,-,CASSQETGLGFGSLRVHTEAFF
TRBV28,-,CASSLLPSEDEQYF
TRBV5-1,-,CASSRKASGSGADTQYF
TRBV10-2,-,CASSGLADYNEQFF
TRBV5-1,-,CASSYGTSGRPRVTDTQYF
TRBV2,-,CASIRPWGGETQYF
TRBV4-1,-,CASSQDNRFLDQPQHF
TRBV9,once,CASSVGGTSGKVEQFF
TRBV9,-,CASSPQQGPLTEAFF
TRBV2,-,CASGGTQYGYTF
TRBV19,once,CASSKIPGSGSNQPQHF
TRBV9,-,CASSPVGTIYEQYF
TRBV6-5,once,CASSSGQENTEAFF
TRBV28,-,CASVRQGESYEQYF
TRBV5-8,-,CASSLLNSGYTF
TRBV6-6,-,CASSYGEGGTEAFF
TRBV28,-,CASSFSGSRSYEQYF
TRBV18,few,CASSPANTEAFF
TRBV18,once,CASSNPDRGGSYEQYF
TRBV11-2,-,CASRSAGRVHYEQYF
TRBV5-5,-,CASSEADRGRYEQYF
TRBV7-8,-,CASSLEGRAYEQYF
TRBV6-1,-,CASSESWRDGRPSHEAFF
TRBV28,-,CASSFLGTGVNAGELFF
TRBV14,-,CASSSNRRESNEQFF
TRBV27,-,CASSTRLAGSRTDTQYF
TRBV18,few,CASSPGTGDTGELFF
TRBV4-1,-,CASQRGTNEQFF
TRBV11-2,-,CASSRVRDTGELFF
TRBV7-9,once,CASSSTSGRDHEQYF
TRBV28,-,CASMSGGTYEQYF
TRBV18,once,CASSLQQNTGELFF
TRBV5-4,once,CASSGGHNPYGYTF
TRBV7-3,once,CASSLWEGGTDTQYF
TRBV28,-,CASSLRGMAKNIQYF
TRBV27,once,CASSLMSRRSSYEQYF
TRBV28,-,CASSQRGDEQYF
TRBV19,once,CASSMDSSYDSNQPQHF
TRBV28,once,CASSTSLTNPYGYTF
TRBV5-6,-,CASSYRKTGQNTEAFF